This T cell receptor beta chain was captured by sequencing in a study of cytomegalovirus exposure and HLA in healthy donors (dated by TCRdb to the late 2010s). Concerning the study at large: An earlier analysis of roughly 570 of the donors reported 276 Gb of sequence data and 117 million unique TCR beta sequences obtained from about 180 million T cells. A later analysis re-examined previously published TCR beta repertoires from more than 650 donors and added high-resolution HLA genotyping to investigate patterns of TCR occurrence. Of the approximately 400 genotyped donors, 65% to 90% fell in the genetic ancestry cluster associated with self-reported Caucasian donors. An early release that covered about 600 HLA-typed donors contained 300 to 350 gigabases of sequencing data and approximately 85 million unique TCR sequences. Every repertoire in the discovery cohort had been generated on one and the same sequencing platform. The T cell repertoires of under 750 subjects were profiled by immunosequencing and related to cytomegalovirus serostatus. To decide whether each TCR beta V gene segment behaved as functional or pseudogenic, an earlier analysis of some 600 of the donors relied on high-throughput TCR beta sequencing. About five DR-DQ haplotypes were handled as single units for association and clustering because linkage in the cohort was strong. The study combined high-throughput TCR immunosequencing, statistical association of individual TCRs with disease status, and machine learning to predict cytomegalovirus infection status. Besides the first cohort of about 730 subjects, a separate validation cohort made up of 120 different subjects was used. Class I and class II HLA loci were covered by the typing at four-digit resolution. Among several hundred genotyped donors of the cohort, an average of approximately 240,000 unique TCR beta nucleotide sequences was sequenced per donor, of which roughly 18% were non-productive. In a later genetic analysis, genome-wide SNP genotypes for about 60% of the 666 donors were used, and that subset was treated as a discovery cohort. Donor age, sex, ethnicity and CMV serostatus were compiled alongside the repertoire data. The later analysis used no new phenotypic data to find candidate immune exposures, relying instead on TCR beta sequences and their occurrence across donors. The study aimed to test whether cataloging public T cell receptors could reveal signatures of past pathogen exposure. The number of typed donors differed by locus: about 620-640 for A, B, C, DRB1 and DQB1; approximately 540 for DQA1; 606 for DPA1; and roughly 450 for DPB1.

Including cysteine and phenylalanine, the CDR3 has 18 amino acids. Just the 54-base CDR3 DNA is kept, in frame starting at base 1. V trim: 1 base; J trim: 1 base; unmatched bases: 8. Comments on this clone: Which antigen it targets is not known. Base quality data are lacking; no much larger clone is found one base away.

The cohort comprised under 700 healthy bone marrow donors. At the time of sampling, all cohort members were nominally healthy, though unrecorded immune exposures were likely present. Of the approximately 700 cohort members, 289 had a positive CMV serostatus and about 360 had a negative one, while no CMV serostatus was recorded for the donor. Every donor gave a peripheral blood sample, and the peripheral blood mononuclear cells from that sample were used for TCR beta sequencing. Genomic DNA was extracted from the blood cell samples with the Qiagen DNeasy Blood Extraction Kit. Overall study results and their limits: This cohort had only TCR beta chains sequenced, and the lack of alpha or paired-chain data limited which features could be detected. The study gave a list of under 200 TCR beta chains associated with cytomegalovirus. A later genetic analysis associated a missense DCLRE1C variant with V-gene and J-gene trimming of TCR beta chains, and an independent cohort replicated the association. While some public TCRs were present in many individuals, most TCR sequences turned up only very rarely across donors. When HLA alleles, especially DR and DQ, strongly co-occurred, attributing TCR associations to individual alleles was difficult. Presence/absence analyses assumed roughly uniform sequencing depth across donors, an assumption that may not hold. A later analysis associated 15,000 to 20,000 TCR beta sequences with specific HLA alleles at a false discovery rate of 0.05. The authors suggested that the approach could potentially be generalized to other disease states and immunological phenotypes. In vitro tests confirmed that three of the cytomegalovirus-associated TCR beta chains recognize cytomegalovirus antigens. Because counts were too low, fewer than 20 rarely observed V segments, including chromosome 9 orphons, were excluded from the earlier analysis of 587 of the donors. Some IMGT-functional V segments, including TRBV6-2 and TRBV6-3, could not be told apart with the 87-base-pair reads, so those segments were excluded. According to a later analysis, TCR association rates differed among HLA loci, with DRB1 alleles showing the most associated TCRs and HLA-C alleles showing the fewest. CMV serostatus was the only immune exposure information available for the cohort. Linkage disequilibrium might explain the correlated functional status among segregating V segments, but an unknown experimental factor could not be ruled out. Cytomegalovirus status was reported to be diagnosed by the classifier with high specificity and sensitivity in both the original and validation cohorts. The sequencing pipeline was judged likely to have produced a cluster of highly shared sequence variants as a technical artifact. According to a later genetic analysis, donors in an Asian-associated ancestry cluster had fewer N-insertions in productive TCRs than the approximately 700-donor mean. Most CMV-associated TCR beta chains appeared to be HLA-restricted in a later analysis, and the HLA associations seemed to be driven largely by CMV exposure. Because HLA typing was missing for some donors at each locus, association tests included only the typed subset. Several of the top co-occurrence clusters appeared to be linked to parvovirus B19, influenza, CMV and Epstein-Barr virus, according to a later analysis. A further reported finding was that TCR beta sequences accurately predicted the HLA-A and HLA-B alleles for most subjects in the first cohort. In an earlier analysis of approximately 590 of the donors, most TCR beta V segments appeared in productive rearrangements about 87% or about 30% of the time, broadly matching IMGT annotations. A later analysis found that HLA-associated TCR beta chains were more clonally expanded and had lower generation probabilities than equally common non-associated chains.

The method was the immunoSEQ multiplex PCR assay. A mixture of 60 forward primers for TCR Vbeta segments and 13 reverse primers for TCR Jbeta segments was used in the multiplex PCR. Amplification of the CDR3 region of rearranged TCR beta genes was performed with a multiplex PCR assay on genomic DNA. On the Illumina HiSeq System, the amplified TCR beta libraries were sequenced as 87-base-pair reads. Processing in the source paper ran as follows. In a later analysis, tens of millions of unique TCR beta chains were counted across the roughly 670 repertoires, and roughly 10 million of these chains were shared by at least two donors. Raw reads were error-corrected and collapsed into unique sequences with a nearest-neighbor algorithm that merged closely related sequences to remove PCR and sequencing errors. To assign V, D and J gene segments, CDR3 sequences were aligned to IMGT reference sequences. For a sequence to be retained, a match of at least six nucleotides was required to both a V gene segment and a J gene segment. A rearrangement was called productive if the CDR3 had no stop codons and remained in frame with V and J, and every other rearrangement was called non-productive. CDR3 was defined according to IMGT convention as the region running from the second conserved V-encoded cysteine to the conserved J-encoded phenylalanine. The earlier analysis of a few hundred of the donors excluded sequences that lacked an unambiguous match to a single V gene segment. An earlier analysis of about 590 of the donors classified V segments as functional when productive rearrangements were above 56.7% and as segregating when the standard deviation between donors was above 5%. A statistical classification framework was developed to diagnose cytomegalovirus status using the catalog of TCR beta chain sequences. V and J gene assignment, in a later analysis, came from comparing TCR nucleotide sequences with IMGT/GENE-DB human TR gene sequences. Using the TCRdist pipeline, a later analysis assigned CDR3 sequences along with most-parsimonious VDJ recombination scenarios. In a later analysis, each TCR beta chain was defined by its CDR3 amino acid sequence together with its V-gene family, and reads lacking a unique V-gene family were excluded. In a later analysis, 450 to 600 highly shared, low-generation-probability nucleotide sequences were removed to address suspected cross-contamination and a sequencing artifact. A later analysis calculated a clonal expansion index for each public chain from normalized within-repertoire ranks of inferred template counts. Generation probabilities in a later analysis came from a VDJ recombination model fitted to out-of-frame rearrangements, and those results were checked against IGoR. Hypergeometric tests were used in a later analysis to score TCR-TCR, TCR-HLA and TCR-CMV co-occurrence, with a repertoire-size bias correction applied to the TCR pairs. False discovery rates were estimated in a later analysis by permuting HLA or CMV assignments 20 times. In a later analysis, co-occurring TCRs were grouped using DBSCAN, with TCRdist sequence similarity added in when clustering inside HLA-allele-positive subsets. Co-occurrence clustering excluded repertoires with fewer than 30,000 or more than 120,000 public chains, plus five with anomalous nucleotide sharing. The immuneACCESS repertoire file appears here via TCRdb, limited to in-frame rearrangements. These files lack a portion of the clones; in checked studies, under half of the deficit traces to unresolved V genes, and the cause of the others is not known. That table furnishes V, J and clone size, whereas the DNA furnished D and trimming. The sample table lists some 98,000 clones, about 76% of them with a count of one. The top ten clonotypes cover 6.5% to 8.5% of the sample.

This chain joins TRBV23-1 to TRBJ1-5; 9 central nucleotides agree with TRBD1. TRBV23-1 has ORF status, its function being uncertain. The source of this sequence is a human donor in good health. The sequencing sample was made of PBMCs. The bases read TGCGCCAGCAGTCAATGGGACAGGGAGAGGGGAAGCAATCAGCCCCAGCATTTT. Translated, it reads CASSQWDRERGSNQPQHF.